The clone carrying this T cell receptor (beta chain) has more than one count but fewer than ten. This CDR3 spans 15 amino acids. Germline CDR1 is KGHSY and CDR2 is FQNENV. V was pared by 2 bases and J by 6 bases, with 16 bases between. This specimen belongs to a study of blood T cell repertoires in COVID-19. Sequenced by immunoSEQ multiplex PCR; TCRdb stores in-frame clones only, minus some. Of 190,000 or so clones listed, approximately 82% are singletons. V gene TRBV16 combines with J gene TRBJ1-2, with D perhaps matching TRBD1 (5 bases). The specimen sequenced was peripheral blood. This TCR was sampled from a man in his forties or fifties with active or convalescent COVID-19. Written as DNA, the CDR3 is TGTGCCAGCAGCCAAGTCCCGCAGGGCGTTAATGGCTACACCTTC. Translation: CASSQVPQGVNGYTF.